These 23 T cell receptor beta chains originate from one sample sequenced in a study of cytomegalovirus exposure and HLA in healthy donors. Clones were sequenced by immunoSEQ multiplex PCR, and TCRdb holds only the in-frame ones, with some missing. The table lists about 88,000 clones, about four fifths of them singletons. Sequenced input: PBMCs. The receptors here all came from a woman between 18 and 29 years old in good health and CMV-seropositive.

A single count supports this clone. The J gene is TRBJ2-5, the V gene TRBV7-8; maybe TRBD2 (6 bases). The ends were cut back, 5 bases at V and 4 bases at J, with 23 bases in the middle. This CDR3 is 17 amino acids long. Germline assignment: CDR1 SGHVS and CDR2 FQNEAQ. CDR3 amino acids: CASSGTFGQTPGETQYF. The CDR3 nucleotides read TGTGCCAGCAGCGGGACTTTCGGCCAGACTCCGGGAGAGACCCAGTACTTC.

The genes are TRBV18 and TRBJ2-1; 8 bases are shared with TRBD1. Trimming cost V 2 bases and J 3 bases; bases outside gene matches: 3. CDR1 and CDR2 (germline): KGHSH, LQKENI. The CDR3 runs to 15 residues. This chain's CDR3 is CASSPSTGGYNEQFF. The CDR3, as DNA: TGTGCCAGCTCACCAAGCACAGGGGGCTACAATGAGCAGTTCTTC. The variable domain in full, completed from reference TRBV18 and TRBJ2-1, reads NAGVMQNPRHLVRRRGQEARLRCSPMKGHSHVYWYRQLPEEGLKFMVYLQKENIIDESGMPKERFSAEFPKEGPSILRIQQVVRGDSAAYFCASSPSTGGYNEQFFGPGTRLTVL.

CDR3 amino acids: CASSQGGRGGHEQFF. DNA for the CDR3: TGTGCCAGCAGCCAAGGGGGCCGGGGGGGGCATGAGCAGTTCTTC. The chain recombines TRBV4-2 with TRBJ2-1; 8 bases align to TRBD2. From germline, CDR1 is LGHNA and CDR2 YNFKEQ. The CDR3 contains 15 residues. J lost 8 bases, V lost 1 base, and 7 bases had no gene match.

V usage is TRBV5-1 and J usage is TRBJ2-6; D uncertain. The germline V gene encodes CDR1 SGHRS and CDR2 YFSETQ. This CDR3 contains 15 residues. V lost 1 base and J 0 bases, leaving 5 bases between the germline ends. The CDR3 bases are TGCGCCAGCAGCTTGCCCAGCTCTGGGGCCAACGTCCTGACTTTC. Its translation is CASSLPSSGANVLTF.

The chain couples TRBV2 to TRBJ1-2, with TRBD1 identical over 7 bases. CDR1 and CDR2 from the germline V gene are SNHLY and FYNNEI. The CDR3 extends over 15 amino acids. Losses at the gene ends were 4 bases for V and 2 bases for J; bases not matched to a gene: 7. As DNA, the CDR3 is TGTGCCAGCAGTGCGACAGGGTTCGTAAACTATGGCTACACCTTC. It yields the protein CASSATGFVNYGYTF.

The chain uses TRBV11-1 and TRBJ1-4, with TRBD1 matching 7 bases. The CDR3 contains 14 residues. The J segment lost 5 bases and the V segment lost 4 bases, leaving 4 bases of the junction unmatched. The germline gives CDR1 SGHAT, CDR2 FQDESV (reference sequence). The CDR3 region has the DNA TGTGCCAGCAGCTCAACAGGGGCCAATGAAAAACTGTTTTTT. Translation: CASSSTGANEKLFF.

The chain has TRBV5-1 and TRBJ2-5, with TRBD2 matching over 11 bases. V trimming: 5 bases; J trimming: 3 bases; junction bases outside the gene matches: 6. Germline V CDR1 and CDR2: SGHRS, YFSETQ. The CDR3 extends over 15 amino acids. The CDR3: CASRPGTSGKETQYF. The CDR3 DNA reads TGCGCCAGCAGGCCCGGGACTAGCGGTAAAGAGACCCAGTACTTC.

This chain links TRBV5-1 with TRBJ2-2, with D tentatively TRBD2 (6 bases). CDR1 is SGHRS, CDR2 YFSETQ, per germline. The CDR3 totals 16 residues. V shed 6 bases and J shed 4 bases, with 19 bases lying between them. CDR3: CASTSPGGTSTGELFF. CDR3 coding DNA: TGCGCCAGCACCTCCCCTGGGGGGACGAGCACCGGGGAGCTGTTTTTT. Full variable domain (remainder filled in from reference TRBV5-1 and TRBJ2-2): KAGVTQTPRYLIKTRGQQVTLSCSPISGHRSVSWYQQTPGQGLQFLFEYFSETQRNKGNFPGRFSGRQFSNSRSEMNVSTLELGDSALYLCASTSPGGTSTGELFFGEGSRLTVL.

This clone was seen just once. J is TRBJ2-1 and V is TRBV7-6; tentatively, D is TRBD2 (5 bases). The V end lost 5 bases, the J end lost 12 bases, and 11 bases lay between the germline ends. The CDR3 runs 11 residues. Per the germline V gene, CDR1 is SGHVS and CDR2 is FNYEAQ. The CDR3: CASSPGLRQFF. The CDR3 region has the DNA TGTGCCAGCAGCCCCGGACTCAGGCAGTTCTTC.

The V and J genes are TRBV10-1 and TRBJ2-3; D unclear. The ends were cut back, 8 bases at V and 6 bases at J, with 12 bases in the middle. The CDR3 spans 12 residues. Per germline, CDR1 WNHNN and CDR2 SYGVQD (reference sequence). This CDR3 is CASYRSEDTQYF. CDR3 bases: TGCGCCAGCTATCGTAGTGAGGATACGCAGTATTTT.

The genes are TRBV19 and TRBJ2-5; 7 bases match TRBD2. The CDR3 extends over 15 amino acids. The V gene's germline CDR1 is LNHDA and CDR2 SQIVND (reference sequence). V was pared by 6 bases and J by 2 bases, with 9 bases of the junction left unmatched. The CDR3 protein is CASSVGGGGQETQYF. In DNA, the CDR3 is TGTGCCAGTAGCGTTGGGGGGGGAGGTCAAGAGACCCAGTACTTC.

The genes are TRBV7-9 and TRBJ1-1; 9 bases match TRBD1. V lost 5 bases to trimming and J lost 2 bases; unmatched junction nucleotides: 3. The CDR3 runs 14 residues. The germline V gene has CDR1 SEHNR and CDR2 FQNEAQ (reference sequence). The CDR3 nucleotides are TGTGCCAGCAGCGAACAGGGGGCCAACACTGAAGCTTTCTTT. It is translated as CASSEQGANTEAFF.

This chain uses TRBV5-1 with TRBJ2-3, with 8 bases identical to TRBD2. This CDR3 comprises 15 residues. With 4 bases clipped from V and 5 bases from J, the junction kept 9 bases outside the gene matches. CDR1 and CDR2 (germline): SGHRS, YFSETQ. The CDR3 region has the DNA TGCGCCAGCAGCCCCCCGCGGGGGGTGGAAGATACGCAGTATTTT. Translating it yields CASSPPRGVEDTQYF.

V is TRBV7-3 and J is TRBJ2-1, with 10 bases identical to TRBD2. The CDR3 length is 16 residues. Germline CDR1 SGHTA, CDR2 FQGTGA. V gave up 4 bases and J gave up 3 bases; unmatched junction bases: 6. CDR3 residues: CASSSQLAGLYNEQFF. Written as DNA, the CDR3 is TGTGCCAGCAGCTCCCAACTAGCGGGGCTCTACAATGAGCAGTTCTTC.

This rearrangement joins TRBV19 to TRBJ2-5, with TRBD2 as a possible D gene (6 bases). CDR1 is LNHDA and CDR2 is SQIVND in the germline V gene (reference sequence). V lost 1 base and J lost 0, with 9 bases in between. The CDR3 has 15 residues. Here the CDR3 DNA reads TGTGCCAGTAGTATAGGGGCTAGCGACCAAGAGACCCAGTACTTC. Translation: CASSIGASDQETQYF.

The V gene is TRBV6-5, the J gene TRBJ2-3, with 12 bases lining up with TRBD1. Germline-derived CDR1 and CDR2 are MNHEY and SVGAGI. Trimming took 7 bases from V and 2 from J; bases not matched to a gene: 4. The CDR3 loop spans 15 amino acids. CDR3 loop: CASKGTGGDTDTQYF. The CDR3 DNA reads TGTGCCAGCAAGGGGACAGGGGGCGACACAGATACGCAGTATTTT.

The chain carries TRBV7-9 and TRBJ1-4; 10 bases align to TRBD1. CDR1 is SEHNR and CDR2 is FQNEAQ in the germline V gene (reference sequence). This CDR3 contains 17 residues. The V segment lost 4 bases and the J segment 6 bases; nucleotides outside the gene matches: 11. The CDR3 sequence is CASSWTGGFGGYEKLFF. The CDR3 nucleotides are TGTGCCAGCAGCTGGACAGGGGGATTTGGGGGATATGAAAAACTGTTTTTT. Full variable domain (remainder filled in from reference TRBV7-9 and TRBJ1-4): DTGVSQNPRHKITKRGQNVTFRCDPISEHNRLYWYRQTLGQGPEFLTYFQNEAQLEKSRLLSDRFSAERPKGSFSTLEIQRTEQGDSAMYLCASSWTGGFGGYEKLFFGSGTQLSVL.

This chain connects TRBV13 to TRBJ1-2, with 7 bases lining up with TRBD1. Germline-derived CDR1 and CDR2 are PRHDT and FYEKMQ (reference sequence). The J segment lost 3 bases and the V segment lost 3 bases, leaving 19 bases of the junction unmatched. The CDR3 has 19 amino acids. Here the CDR3 reads CASSFTNRVRGDQHYGYTF. For the CDR3, the DNA is TGTGCCAGCAGCTTCACCAACCGGGTCAGGGGGGACCAGCACTATGGCTACACCTTC.

The chain uses TRBV5-4 and TRBJ2-5, with TRBD1 as a possible D gene (5 bases). CDR3 length: 13 residues. V lost 2 bases and J 5 bases, leaving 10 bases between the germline ends. Germline V gives CDR1 SGHNT, CDR2 YYREEE (reference sequence). This CDR3 is CASSFKGVETQYF. CDR3 nucleotide sequence: TGTGCCAGCAGCTTTAAAGGGGTGGAGACCCAGTACTTC.

This clone was observed many times. The V call is TRBV1, the J call TRBJ2-5; no check of the table's D call, TRBD2, against the DNA was made. TRBV1 is given as a pseudogene. The CDR3 has 15 amino acids. The CDR3 region is CTSSHLADAKETQYF. The CDR3 DNA sequence: TGCACCAGCAGCCACCTAGCGGACGCCAAAGAGACCCAGTACTTC.

The chain joins TRBV6-4 to TRBJ2-3; TRBD2 matches 8 bases. Germline V gene lookup returns CDR1 MRHNA and CDR2 SNTAGT. The V segment lost 4 bases and the J segment 0 bases; nucleotides outside the gene matches: 6. This CDR3 has 16 residues. For the CDR3, the DNA is TGTGCCAGCAGTGCGGCGGGCGGGGGGAGCACAGATACGCAGTATTTT. Protein: CASSAAGGGSTDTQYF.

The rearrangement uses TRBV9 and TRBJ1-6, with 12 bases identical to TRBD1. The CDR3 loop spans 15 amino acids. With 0 bases clipped from V and 9 bases from J, the junction kept 1 base outside the gene matches. Germline V lookup: CDR1 SGDLS, CDR2 YYNGEE. CDR3 in amino acids: CASSVGDRGPSPLHF. The CDR3 DNA follows: TGTGCCAGCAGCGTAGGGGACAGGGGGCCTTCACCCCTCCACTTT. The full variable domain, in which reference TRBV9 and TRBJ1-6 provide the parts outside the CDR3, is DSGVTQTPKHLITATGQRVTLRCSPRSGDLSVYWYQQSLDQGLQFLIQYYNGEERAKGNILERFSAQQFPDLHSELNLSSLELGDSALYFCASSVGDRGPSPLHFGNGTRLTVT.

This chain joins TRBV10-3 and TRBJ1-2; D remains unclear. Trimming cost V 3 bases and J 1 base, with 6 bases left between them. The CDR3 length is 13 residues. In germline, CDR1 is ENHRY, CDR2 SYGVKD. CDR3 amino acids: CAISDSGNYGYTF. CDR3 bases: TGTGCCATCAGTGACTCGGGTAACTATGGCTACACCTTC.